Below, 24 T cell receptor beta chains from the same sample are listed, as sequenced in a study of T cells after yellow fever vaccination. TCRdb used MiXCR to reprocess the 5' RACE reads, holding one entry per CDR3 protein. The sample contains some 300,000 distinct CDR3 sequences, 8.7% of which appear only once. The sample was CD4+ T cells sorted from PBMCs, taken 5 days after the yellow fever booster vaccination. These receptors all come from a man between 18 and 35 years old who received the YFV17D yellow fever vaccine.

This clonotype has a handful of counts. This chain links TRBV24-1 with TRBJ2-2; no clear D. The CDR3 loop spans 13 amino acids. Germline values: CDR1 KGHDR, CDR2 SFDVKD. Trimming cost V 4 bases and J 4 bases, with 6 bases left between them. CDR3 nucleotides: TGTGCCACCAGTGACCTTAGCACCGGGGAGCTGTTTTTT. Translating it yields CATSDLSTGELFF.

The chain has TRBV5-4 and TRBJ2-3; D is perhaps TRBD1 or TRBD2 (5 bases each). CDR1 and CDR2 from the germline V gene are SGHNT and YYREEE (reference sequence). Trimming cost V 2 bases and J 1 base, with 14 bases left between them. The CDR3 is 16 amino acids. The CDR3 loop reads CASSFKVQGGTDTQYF. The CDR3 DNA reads TGTGCCAGCAGCTTTAAGGTCCAGGGAGGCACAGATACGCAGTATTTT.

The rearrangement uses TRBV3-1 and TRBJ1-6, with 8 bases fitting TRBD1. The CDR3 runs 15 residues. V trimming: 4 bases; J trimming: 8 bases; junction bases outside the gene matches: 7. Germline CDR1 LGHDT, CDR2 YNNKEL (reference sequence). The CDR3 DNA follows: TGTGCCAGCAGCCCCTGGACAGGGCCGGATTCACCCCTCCACTTT. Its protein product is CASSPWTGPDSPLHF.

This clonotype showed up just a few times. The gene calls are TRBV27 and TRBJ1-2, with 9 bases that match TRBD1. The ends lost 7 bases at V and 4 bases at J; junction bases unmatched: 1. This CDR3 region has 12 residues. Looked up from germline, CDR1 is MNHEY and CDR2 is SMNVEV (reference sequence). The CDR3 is CASKTGGYGYTF. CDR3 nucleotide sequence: TGTGCCAGCAAGACAGGGGGCTATGGCTACACCTTC.

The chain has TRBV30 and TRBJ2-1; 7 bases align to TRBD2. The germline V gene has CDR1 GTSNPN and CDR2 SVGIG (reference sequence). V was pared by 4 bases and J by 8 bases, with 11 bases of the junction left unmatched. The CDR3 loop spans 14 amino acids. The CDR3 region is CAWTVSLADDEQFF. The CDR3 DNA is TGTGCCTGGACAGTCTCCCTAGCGGACGATGAGCAGTTCTTC.

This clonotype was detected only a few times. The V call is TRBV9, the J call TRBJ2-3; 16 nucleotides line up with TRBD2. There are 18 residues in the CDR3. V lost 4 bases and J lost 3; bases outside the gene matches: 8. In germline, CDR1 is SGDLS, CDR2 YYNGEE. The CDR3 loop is CASSPSGTSGGATDTQYF. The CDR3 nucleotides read TGTGCCAGCAGCCCTTCCGGGACTAGCGGGGGGGCGACAGATACGCAGTATTTT.

CDR3 DNA: TGTGCCAGCAGCTCACGGACAGGGCACTACTTTTTT. Translation: CASSSRTGHYFF. This chain uses TRBV7-2 with TRBJ1-4, with TRBD1 identical over 8 bases. There are 12 residues in the CDR3. V dropped 4 bases and J dropped 17; count of bases not matched to a gene: 9. Per germline, CDR1 SGHTA and CDR2 FQGNSA.

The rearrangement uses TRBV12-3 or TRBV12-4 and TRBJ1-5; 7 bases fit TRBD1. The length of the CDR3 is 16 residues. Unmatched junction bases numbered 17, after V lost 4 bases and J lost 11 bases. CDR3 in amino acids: CASSSTRGQLTAAQHF. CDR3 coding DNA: TGTGCCAGCAGTTCCACCCGGGGACAGCTAACGGCAGCCCAGCATTTT.

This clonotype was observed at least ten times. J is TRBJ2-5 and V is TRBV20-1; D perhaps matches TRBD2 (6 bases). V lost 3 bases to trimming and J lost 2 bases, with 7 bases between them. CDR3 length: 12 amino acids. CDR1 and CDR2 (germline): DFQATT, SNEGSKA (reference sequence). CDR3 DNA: TGCAGTGCTAGCCGGGGGCAAGAGACCCAGTACTTC. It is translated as CSASRGQETQYF.

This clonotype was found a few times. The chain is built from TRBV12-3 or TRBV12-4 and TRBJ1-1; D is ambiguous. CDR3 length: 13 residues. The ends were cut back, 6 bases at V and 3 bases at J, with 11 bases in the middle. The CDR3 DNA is TGTGCCAGCAGCTACGACGCTGACACTGAAGCTTTCTTT. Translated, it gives CASSYDADTEAFF.

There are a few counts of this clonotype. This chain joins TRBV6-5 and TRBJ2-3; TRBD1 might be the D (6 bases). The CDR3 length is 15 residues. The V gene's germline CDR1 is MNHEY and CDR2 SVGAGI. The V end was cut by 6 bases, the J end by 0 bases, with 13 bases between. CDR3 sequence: CASRVQGFSTDTQYF. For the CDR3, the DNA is TGTGCCAGCAGGGTACAGGGTTTTAGCACAGATACGCAGTATTTT.

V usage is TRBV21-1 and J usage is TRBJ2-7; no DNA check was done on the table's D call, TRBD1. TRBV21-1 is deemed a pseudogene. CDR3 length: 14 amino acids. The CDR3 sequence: CGSRPGTYTYEQYF. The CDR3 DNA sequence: TGTGGCAGCCGACCCGGGACATATACCTACGAGCAGTACTTC.

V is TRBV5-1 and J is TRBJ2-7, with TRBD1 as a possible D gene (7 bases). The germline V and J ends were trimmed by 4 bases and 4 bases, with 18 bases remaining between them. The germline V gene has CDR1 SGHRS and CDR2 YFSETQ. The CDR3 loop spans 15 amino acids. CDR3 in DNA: TGCGCCAGCAGCCCAGGGGGGTCTTCAGTTTACGAGCAGTACTTC. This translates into CASSPGGSSVYEQYF. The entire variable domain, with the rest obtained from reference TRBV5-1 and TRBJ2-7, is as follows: KAGVTQTPRYLIKTRGQQVTLSCSPISGHRSVSWYQQTPGQGLQFLFEYFSETQRNKGNFPGRFSGRQFSNSRSEMNVSTLELGDSALYLCASSPGGSSVYEQYFGPGTRLTVT.

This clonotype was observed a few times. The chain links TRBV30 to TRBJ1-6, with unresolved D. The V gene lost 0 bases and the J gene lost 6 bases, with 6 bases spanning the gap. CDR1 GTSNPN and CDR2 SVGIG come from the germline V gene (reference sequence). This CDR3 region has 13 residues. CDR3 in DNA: TGTGCCTGGAGTGTGGAGGGTAATTCACCCCTCCACTTT. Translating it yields CAWSVEGNSPLHF.

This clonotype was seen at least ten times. CDR3: CASSQHGVENSPLHF. The CDR3 region has the DNA TGTGCCAGCTCCCAACACGGGGTCGAGAATTCACCCCTCCACTTT. The chain couples TRBV18 to TRBJ1-6; D is uncertain. Trimming removed 6 bases from V and 7 bases from J, with 16 bases in between. This CDR3 is 15 amino acids long. Germline assignment: CDR1 KGHSH and CDR2 LQKENI.

The CDR3 loop reads CASRNRGGQPQHF. The CDR3 bases are TGTGCCAGTAGGAACAGGGGTGGTCAGCCCCAGCATTTT. The chain uses TRBV19 and TRBJ1-5, with 7 bases identical to TRBD1. Germline CDR1 and CDR2: LNHDA and SQIVND (reference sequence). The CDR3 is 13 residues long. Germline trimming cut 6 bases from V and 6 bases from J; bases unmatched to any gene: 5. Full variable domain (remainder filled in from reference TRBV19 and TRBJ1-5): DGGITQSPKYLFRKEGQNVTLSCEQNLNHDAMYWYRQDPGQGLRLIYYSQIVNDFQKGDIAEGYSVSREKKESFPLTVTSAQKNPTAFYLCASRNRGGQPQHFGDGTRLSIL.

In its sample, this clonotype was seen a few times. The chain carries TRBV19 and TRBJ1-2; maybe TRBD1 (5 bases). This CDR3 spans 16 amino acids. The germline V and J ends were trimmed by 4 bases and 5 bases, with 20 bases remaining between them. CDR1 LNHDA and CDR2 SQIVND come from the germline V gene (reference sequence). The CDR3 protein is CASSTTPRGLTYGYTF. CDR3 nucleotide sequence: TGTGCCAGTAGTACGACCCCGAGGGGCCTGACATATGGCTACACCTTC.

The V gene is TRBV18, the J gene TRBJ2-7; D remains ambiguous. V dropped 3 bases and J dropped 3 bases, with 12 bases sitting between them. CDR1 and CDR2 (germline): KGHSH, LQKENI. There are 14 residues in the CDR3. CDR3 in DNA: TGTGCCAGCTCACCTTCGAGGCAGGTCTACGAGCAGTACTTC. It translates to CASSPSRQVYEQYF.

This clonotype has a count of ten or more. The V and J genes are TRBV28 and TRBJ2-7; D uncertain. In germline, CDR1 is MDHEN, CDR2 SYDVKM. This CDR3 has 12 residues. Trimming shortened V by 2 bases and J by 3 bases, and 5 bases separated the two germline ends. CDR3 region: CASSLNGYEQYV. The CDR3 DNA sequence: TGTGCCAGCAGTTTAAACGGCTACGAGCAGTACGTC.

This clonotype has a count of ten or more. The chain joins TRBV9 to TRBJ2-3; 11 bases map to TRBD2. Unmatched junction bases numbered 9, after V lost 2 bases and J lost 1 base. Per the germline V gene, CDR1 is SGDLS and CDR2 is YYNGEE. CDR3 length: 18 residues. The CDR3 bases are TGTGCCAGCAGCGTCACACTAGGGACTAGCGGCCGCACAGATACGCAGTATTTT. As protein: CASSVTLGTSGRTDTQYF.

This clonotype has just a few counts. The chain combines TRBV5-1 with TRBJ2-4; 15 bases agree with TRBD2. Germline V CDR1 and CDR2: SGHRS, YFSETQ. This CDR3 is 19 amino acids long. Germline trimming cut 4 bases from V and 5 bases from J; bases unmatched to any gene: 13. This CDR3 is CASSSISGTSGGLENIQYF. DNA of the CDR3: TGCGCCAGCAGCAGTATTTCCGGGACTAGCGGGGGGTTGGAAAACATTCAGTACTTC.

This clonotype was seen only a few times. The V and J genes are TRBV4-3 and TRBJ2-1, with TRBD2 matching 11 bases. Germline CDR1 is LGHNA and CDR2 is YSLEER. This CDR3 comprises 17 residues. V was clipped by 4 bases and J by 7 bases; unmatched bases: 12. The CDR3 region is CASSRGTPSGGRNEQFF. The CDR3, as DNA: TGCGCCAGCAGCCGCGGGACCCCTAGCGGGGGGCGGAATGAGCAGTTCTTC.

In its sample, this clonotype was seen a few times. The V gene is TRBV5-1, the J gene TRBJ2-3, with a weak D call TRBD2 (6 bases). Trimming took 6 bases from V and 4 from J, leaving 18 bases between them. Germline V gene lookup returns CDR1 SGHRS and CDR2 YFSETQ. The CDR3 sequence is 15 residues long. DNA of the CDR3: TGCGCCAGCACCCTAGGAGGGTCCGAGGCAGATACGCAGTATTTT. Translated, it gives CASTLGGSEADTQYF.

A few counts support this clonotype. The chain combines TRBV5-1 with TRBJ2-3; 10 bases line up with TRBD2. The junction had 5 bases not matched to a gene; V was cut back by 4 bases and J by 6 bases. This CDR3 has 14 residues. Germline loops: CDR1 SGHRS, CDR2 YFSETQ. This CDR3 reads CASSLAGERDTQYF. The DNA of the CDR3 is TGCGCCAGCAGCCTAGCGGGGGAACGCGATACGCAGTATTTT.